This T cell receptor beta chain was sequenced for a study of identifying expanded T cells in peripheral blood. This CDR3 spans 18 amino acids. V lost 6 bases and J lost 5; bases outside the gene matches: 19. Looked up from germline, CDR1 is SGHAT and CDR2 is FQNNGV. Study conclusions and caveats: Clone count variance between roughly two-week samples rose with total template count. About 1.3 clones differed between technical replicates, versus approximately 17 and 20 over time.

Here immunoSEQ multiplex PCR was the method, and the copy in TCRdb shows in-frame clones only, minus some. The sample has roughly 100,000 clones, about 91% seen once; the top ten hold roughly 15%. Points on this clone: The antigen is unknown.

Collection occurred without any documented infections or immune events in donors. The chain links TRBV11-2 to TRBJ1-3; 7 nucleotides align to TRBD1. Sequencing was carried out using blood. This TCR derives from a person aged 18-69 years in good health. The CDR3 bases are TGTGCCAGCAGTTCAACCGGGACAGCGACCTTCGGGCGAAACACCATATATTTT. Its translation: CASSSTGTATFGRNTIYF.